This T cell receptor (beta chain) was profiled in a study of blood T cells in healthy people across ages. Study-level results: Diversity of TCR beta per million T cells declined in a roughly linear way with age.

The second PCR ran about 6 to 11 cycles with a sample-barcoded 5' primer and J-beta primers. A single record per CDR3 protein comes from TCRdb applying MiXCR to the 5' RACE reads. The sample consists of some 760,000 distinct CDR3 sequences, around 25% of them appearing once. Peripheral blood from each donor was collected in a volume of 9.5 to 10 milliliters. V lost 3 bases, J lost 14 bases, and 13 bases lay in between. This CDR3 has 11 amino acids. Per germline, CDR1 DFQATT and CDR2 SNEGSKA (reference sequence). Turning to this clonotype: Its matching antigen is unknown.

The same sample was also used in a study of T cells of mothers and their children. That report notes: Donation was provided by three healthy Caucasian mothers along with their six children. The M1S primer of the second PCR added sample barcodes and 2-4 random nucleotides.

The source material was blood. This TCR came from a boy aged 10-17 years in good health. The rearrangement uses TRBV20-1 and TRBJ1-4; D remains unclear. CDR3 sequence: CSASGDMNLFF. The CDR3 DNA follows: TGCAGTGCTAGCGGAGACATGAACCTGTTTTTT.